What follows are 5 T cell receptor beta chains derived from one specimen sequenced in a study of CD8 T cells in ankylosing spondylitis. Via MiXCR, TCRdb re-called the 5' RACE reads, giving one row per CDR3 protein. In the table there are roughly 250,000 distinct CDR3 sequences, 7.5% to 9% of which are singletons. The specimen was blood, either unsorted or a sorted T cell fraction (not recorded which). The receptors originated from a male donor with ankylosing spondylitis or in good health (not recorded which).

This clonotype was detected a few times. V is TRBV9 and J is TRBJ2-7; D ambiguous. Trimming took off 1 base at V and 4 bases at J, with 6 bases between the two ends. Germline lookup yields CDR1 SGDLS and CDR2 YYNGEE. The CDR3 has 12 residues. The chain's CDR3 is CASSVSGYEQYF. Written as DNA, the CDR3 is TGTGCCAGCAGCGTAAGTGGGTACGAGCAGTACTTC.

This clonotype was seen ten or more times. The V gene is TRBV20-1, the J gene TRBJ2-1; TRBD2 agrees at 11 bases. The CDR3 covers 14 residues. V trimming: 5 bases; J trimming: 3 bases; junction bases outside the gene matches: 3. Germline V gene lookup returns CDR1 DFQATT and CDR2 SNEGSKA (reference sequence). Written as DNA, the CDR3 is TGCAGTGCTCCGGGACTAGCGGACTACAATGAGCAGTTCTTC. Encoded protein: CSAPGLADYNEQFF.

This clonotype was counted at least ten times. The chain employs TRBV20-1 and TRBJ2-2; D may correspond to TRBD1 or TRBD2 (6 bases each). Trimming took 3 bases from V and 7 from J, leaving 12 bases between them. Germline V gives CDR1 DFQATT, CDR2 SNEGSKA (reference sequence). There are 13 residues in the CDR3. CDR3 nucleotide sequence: TGCAGTGCTAGGGAGGGGGTGATCGGGGAGCTGTTTTTT. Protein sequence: CSAREGVIGELFF.

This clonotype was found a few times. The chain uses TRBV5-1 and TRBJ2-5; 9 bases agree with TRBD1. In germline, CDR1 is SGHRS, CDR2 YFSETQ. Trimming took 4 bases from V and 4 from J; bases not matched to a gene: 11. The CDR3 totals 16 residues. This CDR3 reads CASSTAGQGSGETQYF. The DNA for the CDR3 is TGCGCCAGCAGCACCGCCGGACAGGGGTCAGGAGAGACCCAGTACTTC. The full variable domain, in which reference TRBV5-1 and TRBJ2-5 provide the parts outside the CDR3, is KAGVTQTPRYLIKTRGQQVTLSCSPISGHRSVSWYQQTPGQGLQFLFEYFSETQRNKGNFPGRFSGRQFSNSRSEMNVSTLELGDSALYLCASSTAGQGSGETQYFGPGTRLLVL.

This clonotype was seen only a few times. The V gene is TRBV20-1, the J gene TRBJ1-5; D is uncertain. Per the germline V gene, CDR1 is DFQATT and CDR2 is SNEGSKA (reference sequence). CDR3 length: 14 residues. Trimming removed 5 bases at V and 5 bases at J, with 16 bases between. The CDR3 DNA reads TGCAGTGCTCAGACCCTGGGCAGGTATCAGCCCCAGCATTTT. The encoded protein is CSAQTLGRYQPQHF.